This T cell receptor beta chain is drawn from a study of post-analysis software for immune sequencing data. As for the study in general: As for disease course, relapsing-remitting, secondary progressive and progressive-relapsing multiple sclerosis were all included. General study findings and limits: F measure showed strong co-clustering of same-batch samples. Those with multiple sclerosis, the patient group, showed significantly lower normalized Chao1 diversity than controls.

Unique molecular identifiers tagged the TCR beta cDNA libraries. T cells numbering roughly 1 to 10 million gave rise to about 490,000 cDNA molecules. Via MiXCR, TCRdb re-called the PCR reads, giving one row per CDR3 protein. The sample consists of roughly 580,000 distinct CDR3 sequences, 40% to 50% of them appearing once. About this clonotype itself: Antigen unknown.

The receptor was derived from a girl aged 10 to 17 with multiple sclerosis. Sequenced input: blood.

CDR3 bases: TGCGCCAGCAGCTTGGAAGGCGGGGGACCAGATACGCAGTATTTT. It yields the protein CASSLEGGGPDTQYF. V gene TRBV5-1 combines with J gene TRBJ2-3, with 7 bases identical to TRBD2. The ends lost 0 bases at V and 4 bases at J; junction bases unmatched: 5. The V gene's germline CDR1 is SGHRS and CDR2 YFSETQ. The CDR3 runs 15 residues.